Listed here are 7 T cell receptor beta chains from one sample, sequenced in a study of early T cells in non-severe SARS-CoV-2 infection. TCRdb passed the 5' RACE reads through MiXCR, listing each CDR3 protein once. The data contain about 33,000 distinct CDR3 sequences, about 5% of them singletons. The material sequenced was whole blood. The receptor source for this set is an adult who was a healthcare worker with PCR-confirmed SARS-CoV-2 infection or an uninfected control (not recorded which).

Points on this clonotype: This may arise from a read error, as a much more abundant clone is one base away. The chain recombines TRBV7-2 with TRBJ2-3, with D perhaps assigned TRBD1 or TRBD2 (5 bases each). The CDR3 sequence is 18 residues long. V dropped 2 bases and J dropped 0 bases, with 18 bases sitting between them. The germline gives CDR1 SGHTA, CDR2 FQGNSA. The CDR3 DNA reads as TGTGCCAGCAGCTTACAGGGCGTACTAGGAATTAGCACAGATACGCAGTATTTT. Translation: CASSLQGVLGISTDTQYF.

The chain employs TRBV29-1 and TRBJ2-7, with 15 bases that match TRBD2. V shed 3 bases and J 5 bases; nucleotides not matched to a gene: 5. This CDR3 is 15 amino acids long. Germline V gene sequence: CDR1 SQVTM, CDR2 ANQGSEA. The CDR3 spells CSVDGLAGGRDEQYF. CDR3 DNA: TGCAGCGTTGATGGACTAGCGGGGGGGCGCGACGAGCAGTACTTC.

This clonotype was recorded at least ten times. The CDR3 reads CASTKTLTGETQYF. The CDR3 coding sequence is TGTGCCAGCACCAAGACCCTAACGGGCGAGACCCAGTACTTC. The chain recombines TRBV7-6 with TRBJ2-5; D unclear. Trimming removed 7 bases at V and 5 bases at J, with 17 bases between. The CDR3 extends over 14 amino acids. Germline V CDR1 and CDR2: SGHVS, FNYEAQ.

This clonotype showed up many times. This chain links TRBV7-2 with TRBJ1-6, with unresolved D. Germline V gene lookup returns CDR1 SGHTA and CDR2 FQGNSA. V was pared by 1 base and J by 7 bases, with 14 bases between. The CDR3 is 16 amino acids. The CDR3 region is CASSLEAQANNSPLHF. The CDR3 DNA reads as TGTGCCAGCAGCTTAGAGGCACAAGCAAACAATTCACCCCTCCACTTT. Combining the CDR3 with reference TRBV7-2 and TRBJ1-6 gives the whole variable domain GAGVSQSPSNKVTEKGKDVELRCDPISGHTALYWYRQSLGQGLEFLIYFQGNSAPDKSGLPSDRFSAERTGGSVSTLTIQRTQQEDSAVYLCASSLEAQANNSPLHFGNGTRLTVT.

This clonotype was seen more than once but under ten times. The conserved phenylalanine or tryptophan normally closing the CDR3 is absent here, so this likely arose from a read error. The V gene is TRBV2, the J gene TRBJ2-3, with D possibly being TRBD1 (7 bases). Trimming took 6 bases from V and 1 from J, leaving 11 bases between them. The CDR3 contains 14 residues. The V gene's germline CDR1 is SNHLY and CDR2 FYNNEI. The CDR3 here is CASSGGQRTDTQYS. The CDR3 DNA reads TGTGCCAGCAGCGGGGGACAGCGCACAGATACGCAGTATTCT.

This clonotype has ten or more counts. The genes are TRBV12-3 or TRBV12-4 and TRBJ1-1; D gene ambiguous. Trimming pared 6 bases from V and 0 bases from J, leaving 8 bases between. The CDR3 length is 13 residues. CDR3 bases: TGTGCCAGCAGCCCTGATCTGAACACTGAAGCTTTCTTT. Its protein product is CASSPDLNTEAFF.

This clonotype showed up many times. The rearrangement uses TRBV7-2 and TRBJ1-1; D is unclear. The length of the CDR3 is 11 residues. Per the germline V gene, CDR1 is SGHTA and CDR2 is FQGNSA. V lost 7 bases to trimming and J lost 1 base, with 4 bases between them. Written as DNA, the CDR3 is TGTGCCAGCAAAGGGAACACTGAAGCTTTCTTT. Its translation is CASKGNTEAFF.